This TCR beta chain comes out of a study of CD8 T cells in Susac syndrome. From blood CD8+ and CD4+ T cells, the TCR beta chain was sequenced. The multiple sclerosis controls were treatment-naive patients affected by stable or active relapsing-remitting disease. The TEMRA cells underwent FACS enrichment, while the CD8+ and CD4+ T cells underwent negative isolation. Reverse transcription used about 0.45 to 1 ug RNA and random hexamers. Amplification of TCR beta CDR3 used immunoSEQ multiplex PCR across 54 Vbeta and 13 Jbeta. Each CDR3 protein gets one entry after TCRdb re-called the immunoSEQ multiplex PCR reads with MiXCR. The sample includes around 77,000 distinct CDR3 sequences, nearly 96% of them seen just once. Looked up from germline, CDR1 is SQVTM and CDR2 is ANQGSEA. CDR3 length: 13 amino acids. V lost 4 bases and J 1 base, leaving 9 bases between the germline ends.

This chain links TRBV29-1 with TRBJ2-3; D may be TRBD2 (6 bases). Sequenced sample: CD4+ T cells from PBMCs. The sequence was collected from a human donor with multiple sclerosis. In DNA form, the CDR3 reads TGCAGCGTTGGGGAGGTGGGCACAGATACGCAGTATTTT. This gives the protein CSVGEVGTDTQYF.